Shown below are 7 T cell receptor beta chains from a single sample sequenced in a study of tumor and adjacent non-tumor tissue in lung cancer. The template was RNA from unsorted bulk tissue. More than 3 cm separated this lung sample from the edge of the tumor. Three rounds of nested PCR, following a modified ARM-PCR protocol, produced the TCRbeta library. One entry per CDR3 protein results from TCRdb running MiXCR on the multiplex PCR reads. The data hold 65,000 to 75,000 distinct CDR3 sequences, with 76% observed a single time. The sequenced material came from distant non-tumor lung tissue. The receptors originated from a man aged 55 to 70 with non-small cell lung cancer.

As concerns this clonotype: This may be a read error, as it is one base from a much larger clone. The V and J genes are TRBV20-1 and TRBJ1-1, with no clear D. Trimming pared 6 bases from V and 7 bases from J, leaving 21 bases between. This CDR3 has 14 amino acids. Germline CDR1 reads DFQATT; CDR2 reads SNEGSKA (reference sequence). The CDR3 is CSALSKSATSEAFF. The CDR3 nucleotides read TGCAGTGCGTTGTCCAAGTCGGCTACAAGTGAAGCTTTCTTT.

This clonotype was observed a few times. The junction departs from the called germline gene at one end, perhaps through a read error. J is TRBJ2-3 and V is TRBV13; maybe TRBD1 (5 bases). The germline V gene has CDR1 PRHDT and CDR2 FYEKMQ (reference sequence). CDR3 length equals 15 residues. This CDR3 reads CAGSFARQYTDTQYF. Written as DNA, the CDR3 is TGTGCCGGCAGCTTTGCGAGACAGTACACAGATACGCAGTATTTT.

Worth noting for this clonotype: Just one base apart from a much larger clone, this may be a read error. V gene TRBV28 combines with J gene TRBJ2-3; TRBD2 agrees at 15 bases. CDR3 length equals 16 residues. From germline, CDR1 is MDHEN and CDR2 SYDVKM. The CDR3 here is CTSSFGTSGRLDTQYF. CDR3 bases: TGTACCAGCAGTTTCGGGACTAGCGGGAGGCTGGATACGCAGTATTTT.

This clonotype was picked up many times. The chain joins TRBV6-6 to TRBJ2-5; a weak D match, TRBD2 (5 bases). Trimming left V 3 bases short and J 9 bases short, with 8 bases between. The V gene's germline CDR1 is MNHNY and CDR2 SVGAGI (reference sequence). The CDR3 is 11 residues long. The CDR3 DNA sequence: TGTGCCAGCAGTTATCTGGAGGCCCAGTACTTC. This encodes CASSYLEAQYF.

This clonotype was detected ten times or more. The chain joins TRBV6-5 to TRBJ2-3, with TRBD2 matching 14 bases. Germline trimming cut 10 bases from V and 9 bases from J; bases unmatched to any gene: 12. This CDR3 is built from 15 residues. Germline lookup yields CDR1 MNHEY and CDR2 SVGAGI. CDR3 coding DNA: TGTGCCACTAAAGTCGGGACTAGCGGGAGTTGGACGCAGTATTTT. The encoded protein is CATKVGTSGSWTQYF.

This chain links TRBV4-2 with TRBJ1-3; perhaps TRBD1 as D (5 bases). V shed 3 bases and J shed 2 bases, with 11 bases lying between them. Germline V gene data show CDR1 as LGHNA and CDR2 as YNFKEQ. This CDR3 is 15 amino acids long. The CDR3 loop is CASSHYWDPGNTIYF. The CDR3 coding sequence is TGTGCCAGCAGCCATTATTGGGACCCTGGAAACACCATATATTTT.

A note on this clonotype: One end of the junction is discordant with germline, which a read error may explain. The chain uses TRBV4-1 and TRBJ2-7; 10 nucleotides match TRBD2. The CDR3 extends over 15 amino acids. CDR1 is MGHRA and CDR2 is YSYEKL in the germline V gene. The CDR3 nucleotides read TGCGCCGGCAGCCAACTAGCGGGGACTGCCTACGAGCAGTACTTC. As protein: CAGSQLAGTAYEQYF.